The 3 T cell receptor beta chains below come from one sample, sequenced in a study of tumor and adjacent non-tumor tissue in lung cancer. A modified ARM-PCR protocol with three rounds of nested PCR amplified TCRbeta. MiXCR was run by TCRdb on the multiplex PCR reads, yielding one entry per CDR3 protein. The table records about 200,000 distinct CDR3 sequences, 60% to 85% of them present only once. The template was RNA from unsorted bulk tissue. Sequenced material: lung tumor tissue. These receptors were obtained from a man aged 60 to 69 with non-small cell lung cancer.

In DNA, the CDR3 is TGTGCCAGCAGCATACGTCCCTACGAGCAGTACTTC. Translated: CASSIRPYEQYF. The V call is TRBV7-9, the J call TRBJ2-7; D gene ambiguous. CDR3 size: 12 residues. Germline-derived CDR1 and CDR2 are SEHNR and FQNEAQ (reference sequence). Deletions cut 5 bases from V and 2 bases from J, with 7 bases between.

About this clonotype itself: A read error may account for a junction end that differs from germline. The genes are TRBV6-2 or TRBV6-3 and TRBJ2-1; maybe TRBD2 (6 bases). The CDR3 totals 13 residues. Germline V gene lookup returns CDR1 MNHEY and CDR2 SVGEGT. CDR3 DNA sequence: TGTGCCGGCAGTTACTTCTCGGGGGATGAGCAGTTCTTC. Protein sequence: CAGSYFSGDEQFF.

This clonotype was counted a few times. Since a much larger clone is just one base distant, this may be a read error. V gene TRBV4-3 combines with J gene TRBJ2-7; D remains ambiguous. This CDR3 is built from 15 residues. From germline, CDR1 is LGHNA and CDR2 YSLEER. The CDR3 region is CTSSQDRIHSYEQYF. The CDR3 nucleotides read TGCACCAGCAGCCAAGATAGGATACACTCCTACGAGCAGTACTTC.